This is a list of T cell receptor beta chains from one sample in a study of T cell repertoires in cytomegalovirus infection. TCRdb passed the reads through MiXCR, listing each CDR3 protein once. The sample consists of more than 400,000 distinct CDR3 sequences, about 26% of them appearing once. Sequenced material: PBMCs. The receptor set was obtained from a human donor in good health (CMV status not recorded). Some clones in this sample may be carry-over from other donors' samples. Each CDR3 is given without its conserved first and last residue. Rows give clone size only sometimes, using once, few, many, or a class for an expanded clone.

>TRBV27|few|TRBJ1-5
ASSTYKNQPQH
>TRBV27|NA|TRBJ2-5
ASSPRLGRTETQY
>TRBV11-2|NA|TRBJ2-7
ASSLIFRGSSSYEQY
>TRBV4-3|NA|TRBJ2-1
ASSQETSAYNEQF
>TRBV6-1|NA|TRBJ2-1
ASKETRTPLLEQF
>TRBV7-2|few|TRBJ2-5
ASSRRLRDPQY
>TRBV20-1|NA|TRBJ2-7
SASGGYEQY
>TRBV10-3|few|TRBJ2-1
AISDGRKSYNEQF
>TRBV11-2|few|TRBJ2-5
ASSYNTGGETQY
>TRBV7-2|many|TRBJ2-2
ASSQRENGELF
>TRBV28|many|TRBJ2-7
ASSPTSGWYEQY
>TRBV7-2|few|TRBJ1-5
ASSMDSSQPQH
>TRBV7-9|many|TRBJ2-1
ASSPGTGTYNEQF
>TRBV5-5|NA|TRBJ2-7
ASSIALVPEQY
>TRBV7-6|NA|TRBJ1-1
ASSFVRGLFVTEAF
>TRBV7-9|many|TRBJ2-5
ASSLMASTETQY